This is a list of T cell receptor beta chains from one sample in a study of T cells in Graves' hyperthyroidism and ophthalmopathy. From the multiplex PCR reads, TCRdb called clonotypes with MiXCR, one entry per CDR3 protein. The sample records roughly 380,000 distinct CDR3 sequences, roughly 15% being singletons. Sequenced input: blood. These receptors were obtained from a woman between 18 and 29 years old with Graves' hyperthyroidism. Both conserved end residues are part of each CDR3. The D gene is left open where the match is weak. The listing skips clone size in some rows; elsewhere it reads once, few, many or a size class.

j_gene	v_gene	abundance	len	d_gene	CDR3nt	CDR3aa
TRBJ1-5	TRBV28	few	14	-	TGTGCCAGCAGTTTCCCCGGAGGCAATCAGCCCCAGCATTTT	CASSFPGGNQPQHF
TRBJ2-1	TRBV19	-	16	TRBD2	TGTGCCAGTACCTCACTAGCGGGAGGGCCGGGGAATGAGCAGTTCTTC	CASTSLAGGPGNEQFF
TRBJ1-2	TRBV13	many	17	TRBD1	TGTGCCAGCAGCCCGCTTGGGACAGGACAAGCTAACTATGGCTACACCTTC	CASSPLGTGQANYGYTF
TRBJ2-7	TRBV18	many	14	-	TGTGCCAGCTCACCAACCGGGTCTTGGTACGAGCAGTACTTC	CASSPTGSWYEQYF
TRBJ2-2	TRBV12-3/TRBV12-4	few	13	-	TGTGCCAGCACTTTAGGGGGTTCCGGGGAGCTGTTTTTT	CASTLGGSGELFF
TRBJ2-3	TRBV6-1	many	14	-	TGTGCCAGCAGTATGGACAGCGCGCGGGATACGCAGTATTTT	CASSMDSARDTQYF
TRBJ2-3	TRBV11-2	many	16	TRBD2	TGTGCCAGCAGCCCAGGGACTAGATTTAGCACAGATACGCAGTATTTT	CASSPGTRFSTDTQYF
TRBJ1-5	TRBV12-3/TRBV12-4	many	14	-	TGTGCCAGCAGTTTAGCTTCTGGGAATCAGCCCCAGCATTTT	CASSLASGNQPQHF
TRBJ1-3	TRBV12-3/TRBV12-4	many	14	TRBD1	TGCGCCAGCAGCCCGACAGGGTCTGGAAACACCATATATTTT	CASSPTGSGNTIYF
TRBJ1-2	TRBV30	few	11	-	TGTGCCTGGGGGAGGGACTATGGCTACACCTTC	CAWGRDYGYTF
TRBJ2-7	TRBV5-6	many	12	-	TGTGCCAGCAGCTTGCCCGAAGGCGAGCAGTACTTC	CASSLPEGEQYF
TRBJ2-7	TRBV3-1	many	11	-	TGTGCCAGCAGCGAGGGGGACGAGCAGTACTTC	CASSEGDEQYF
TRBJ1-3	TRBV28	-	16	TRBD1	TGTGCCAGCAGTCGTCCTGGACAGGGGGCTGGAAACACCATATATTTT	CASSRPGQGAGNTIYF
TRBJ1-1	TRBV30	many	13	-	TGTGCCTGGAGTCGACATAAGAACACTGAAGCTTTCTTT	CAWSRHKNTEAFF
TRBJ2-3	TRBV12-3/TRBV12-4	many	21	-	TGTGCCAGCAGTTCTTTCAAGACGGGCCGAGGAGGTGGCGGGCCCACAGATACGCAGTATTTT	CASSSFKTGRGGGGPTDTQYF
TRBJ1-4	TRBV3-1	many	15	-	TGTGCCAGCAGCCGGCAGGCAGGCCGGGGTGAAAAACTGTTTTTT	CASSRQAGRGEKLFF
TRBJ2-3	TRBV12-3/TRBV12-4	many	16	TRBD2	TGTGCCAGCAGTTTCCCCAGCGGGATAGCGACAGATACGCAGTATTTT	CASSFPSGIATDTQYF
TRBJ1-4	TRBV6-1	-	15	TRBD1	TGTGCCAGCAGTCGGGCAGGGGGCGCGGTTGAAAAACTGTTTTTT	CASSRAGGAVEKLFF
TRBJ2-2	TRBV29-1	many	16	-	TGCAGCGTTGAAGATACGGGGGGCGCGAACACCGGGGAGCTGTTTTTT	CSVEDTGGANTGELFF
TRBJ1-4	TRBV12-3/TRBV12-4	many	12	-	TGTGCCAGCAACTCCGTGGGGGAAAAACTGTTTTTT	CASNSVGEKLFF
TRBJ2-1	TRBV27	many	15	-	TGTGCCAGCAGTACCCCGATTAGGGGAGGTAATGAGCAGTTCTTC	CASSTPIRGGNEQFF
TRBJ2-3	TRBV7-9	many	15	-	TGTGCCAGCAGCTTCCGAGAAGGCCACACAGATACGCAGTATTTT	CASSFREGHTDTQYF
TRBJ1-6	TRBV30	many	16	TRBD1	TGTGCCTGGAGCCCTGAGGGGGCCACCTATAATTCACCCCTCCACTTT	CAWSPEGATYNSPLHF
TRBJ2-6	TRBV12-3/TRBV12-4	many	15	TRBD2	TGTACCAGCAGTTTGGGAGGGTCTGGGGCCAACGTCCTGACTTTC	CTSSLGGSGANVLTF
TRBJ2-7	TRBV12-3/TRBV12-4	many	14	-	TGTGCCAGCAGCGCGGCCGGGACGGCGTACGAGCAGTACTTC	CASSAAGTAYEQYF
TRBJ1-2	TRBV30	-	13	TRBD1	TGTGCCTGGACCGAGGACAGGGACTATGGCTACACCTTC	CAWTEDRDYGYTF
TRBJ1-2	TRBV30	many	13	-	TGTGCCTGGAATACGCAGGGGATCTATGGCTACACCTTC	CAWNTQGIYGYTF
TRBJ2-5	TRBV20-1	many	15	-	TGCAGTGCTAGAGATGCGGGACACGGCCAAGAGACCCAGTACTTC	CSARDAGHGQETQYF
TRBJ1-5	TRBV28	many	14	-	TGTGCCAGCAGGTCAGAACCGGGGGATCAGCCCCAGCATTTT	CASRSEPGDQPQHF
TRBJ2-3	TRBV6-1	many	15	TRBD2	TGTGCCAGCAGTGAAGGGAGGGGGACTAGGCCTACGCAGTATTTT	CASSEGRGTRPTQYF
TRBJ1-5	TRBV6-1	many	15	-	TGTGCCAGCAGACAAGACAGTTATAGCAATCAGCCCCAGCATTTT	CASRQDSYSNQPQHF
TRBJ2-3	TRBV12-3/TRBV12-4	few	11	-	TGTGCCAGCAAGATTACAGATACGCAGTATTTT	CASKITDTQYF
TRBJ2-5	TRBV2	few	13	TRBD1	TGTGCCAGCAGTCCAGACAGGGGGGAGACCCAGTACTTC	CASSPDRGETQYF
TRBJ2-5	TRBV7-3	many	12	-	TGTGCCAGCAGCTCGGGCCACGAGACCCAGTACTTC	CASSSGHETQYF
TRBJ1-5	TRBV30	many	15	TRBD1	TGTGCCTGGCCATCGTTGGACAGGGGCAATCAGCCCCAGCATTTT	CAWPSLDRGNQPQHF
TRBJ2-2	TRBV19	once	16	-	TGTGCCACCAAGAAGCCGGGACGTTGGAACACCGGGGAGCTGTTTTTT	CATKKPGRWNTGELFF
TRBJ2-2	TRBV28	many	13	-	TGTGCCAGCAGGACCCAGGGGATCGGGGAGCTGTTTTTT	CASRTQGIGELFF
TRBJ2-5	TRBV5-1	many	13	-	TGCGCCAGCAATGAGGGGAACCGAGAGACCCAGTACTTC	CASNEGNRETQYF
TRBJ1-1	TRBV6-1	many	15	-	TGTGCCAGCACCGCCACCGACAATTTGAACACTGAAGCTTTCTTT	CASTATDNLNTEAFF
TRBJ2-7	TRBV30	few	15	-	TGTGCCTGGAGTCGTGGAGGGGGGAGGGGCTACGAGCAGTACTTC	CAWSRGGGRGYEQYF
TRBJ2-7	TRBV13	many	15	TRBD1	TGTGCCAGCTCCCACCCGGGACAGGGGATCTACGAGCAGTACTTC	CASSHPGQGIYEQYF
TRBJ2-7	TRBV7-2	few	13	-	TGTGCCAGCAGCTCTATGCCCTCCTACGAGCAGTACTTC	CASSSMPSYEQYF
TRBJ2-7	TRBV7-3	-	15	TRBD2	TGTGCCAGCAGCTTAACTAGCGGGAGCTACCACGAGCAGTACTTC	CASSLTSGSYHEQYF
TRBJ1-4	TRBV28	many	15	-	TGTGCCAGCAGTCTGGGAGTCGGGGCTAATGAAAAACTGTTTTTT	CASSLGVGANEKLFF
TRBJ1-2	TRBV11-3	many	18	-	TGTGCCAGCAGCGGCCGCACGAGGTCCAACAGCCTCCTCTATGGCTACACCTTC	CASSGRTRSNSLLYGYTF
TRBJ2-3	TRBV6-2/TRBV6-3	-	16	-	-	CASSYAWGSGADTQYF
TRBJ2-3	TRBV11-2	-	17	TRBD2	TGTGCCAGCAGCTTAGGTAGACTAGCGGGAGTGCCAGATACGCAGTATTTT	CASSLGRLAGVPDTQYF
TRBJ2-3	TRBV19	-	16	TRBD1	TGTGCCAGTAGTATCTTGGGACAGGGTTTTTCAGATACGCAGTATTTT	CASSILGQGFSDTQYF